This T cell receptor (beta chain) appears in the sequencing data of a study of blood T cell repertoires in COVID-19. Background on the study: Some COVID-19 samples were acute and others convalescent; all came from the United States, Italy and Spain. PBMCs, B-cell-depleted T cells, or T cells provided the cDNA or gDNA that made up the material.

This CDR3 contains 13 residues. Per the germline V gene, CDR1 is ENHRY and CDR2 is SYGVKD. Turning to this clone: A junction end diverges from the germline sequence, so it may reflect a read error.

Original processing notes: Estimated nucleated cell counts came from reference gene primer amplification. Repertoires were generated with immunoSEQ multiplex PCR, while TCRdb's copy carries only in-frame clones and drops some. V and J calls and clone size come straight from that table; D and trimming were deduced from the DNA. The sample records approximately 230,000 clones, roughly 80% being singletons. This chain uses TRBV10-3 with TRBJ1-5; tentative D call: TRBD1 (6 bases). Sequenced input: peripheral blood. The receptor was derived from a man older than 75 with acute or convalescent COVID-19. The CDR3 spells CAHQQGLNRPQHF. For the CDR3, the DNA is TGTGCCCATCAACAGGGCCTTAATCGGCCCCAGCATTTT.